This passage covers 18 T cell receptor beta chains from one sample sequenced in a study of regulatory T cells in long-lasting Graves disease. CDR3-region Arm-PCR and iRepertoire HTBI primers produced the TCR beta libraries. TCRdb analysed the multiplex PCR reads with MiXCR anew, one entry per CDR3 protein. The sample has 200,000 to 250,000 distinct CDR3 sequences; around 19% are singletons. Time point here: newly diagnosed GD, antithyroid drugs for less than 3 months. The TCR library was prepared using RNA isolated from PBMCs. This material consisted of peripheral blood mononuclear cells (PBMCs), taken at new diagnosis, from a patient treated with antithyroid drugs. These TCRs come from a female donor with Graves disease.

This clonotype has only a few counts. The rearrangement uses TRBV10-3 and TRBJ2-2; D might be TRBD1 (5 bases). Germline values: CDR1 ENHRY, CDR2 SYGVKD. The CDR3 has 16 amino acids. The V end was cut by 0 bases, the J end by 0 bases, with 8 bases between. The CDR3 DNA reads TGTGCCATCAGTGAGTCAGGCAGGGCGAACACCGGGGAGCTGTTTTTT. Its translation: CAISESGRANTGELFF.

The V call is TRBV30, the J call TRBJ1-2; 9 bases map to TRBD1. The CDR3 runs to 13 residues. Germline values: CDR1 GTSNPN, CDR2 SVGIG (reference sequence). Germline trimming cut 3 bases from V and 4 bases from J; bases unmatched to any gene: 3. The chain's CDR3 is CAWSTGGFYGYTF. DNA of the CDR3: TGTGCCTGGAGCACAGGGGGCTTCTATGGCTACACCTTC.

This clonotype was seen at least ten times. This rearrangement joins TRBV11-2 to TRBJ2-1; the match to TRBD2 covers 9 bases. The germline V gene has CDR1 SGHAT and CDR2 FQNNGV. J gave up 6 bases and V 3 bases, and 6 bases lay outside the gene matches. This CDR3 has 15 residues. The chain's CDR3 is CASSLGLALTNEQFF. The CDR3 region has the DNA TGTGCCAGCAGCTTGGGACTAGCCCTTACCAATGAGCAGTTCTTC.

There are many counts of this clonotype. This chain links TRBV7-8 with TRBJ2-3; the match to TRBD2 covers 8 bases. The CDR3 runs to 17 residues. V lost 5 bases, J lost 4 bases, and 14 bases stayed unmatched. Germline V gene data show CDR1 as SGHVS and CDR2 as FQNEAQ. CDR3 residues: CASSNSGGGAFSDTQYF. In DNA, the CDR3 is TGTGCCAGCAGCAATTCCGGGGGGGGGGCATTCTCAGATACGCAGTATTTT.

This clonotype was observed a handful of times. The rearrangement uses TRBV19 and TRBJ1-5; the D is unclear. V dropped 5 bases and J dropped 4 bases, with 15 bases sitting between them. This CDR3 is 15 amino acids long. Germline V CDR1 and CDR2: LNHDA, SQIVND (reference sequence). CDR3 DNA sequence: TGTGCCAGTAGTCCCGTCGAGGGAGGGAATCAGCCCCAGCATTTT. Amino acid sequence: CASSPVEGGNQPQHF.

A few counts support this clonotype. A read error may explain this, as a much larger clone is one base away. The rearrangement uses TRBV28 and TRBJ1-1; no clear D. V lost 6 bases, J lost 4 bases, and 15 bases lay in between. The CDR3 length is 14 residues. CDR1 and CDR2 (germline): MDHEN, SYDVKM. The CDR3 DNA is TGTGCCAGCAGCCCCTTTAGTAGGACCACTGAAGCTTTCTTT. Encoded protein: CASSPFSRTTEAFF.

Ten or more counts support this clonotype. This sequence joins TRBV25-1 and TRBJ1-2; no clear D. The ends were cut back, 4 bases at V and 3 bases at J, with 6 bases in the middle. The CDR3 sequence is 12 residues long. The germline V gene encodes CDR1 MGHDK and CDR2 SYGVNS. The CDR3 DNA reads TGTGCCAGCAGTGTCGAGGACTATGGCTACACCTTC. Translating gives CASSVEDYGYTF.

This clonotype was picked up many times. This chain connects TRBV7-2 to TRBJ2-3; 10 bases are a match to TRBD1. The CDR3 extends over 16 amino acids. Per germline, CDR1 SGHTA and CDR2 FQGNSA. V shed 5 bases, J shed 4 bases, and the junction held 9 bases outside the gene matches. The CDR3, as DNA: TGTGCCAGCAGCACCCCACCCGGGACAGGGGCAGATACGCAGTATTTT. Protein product: CASSTPPGTGADTQYF.

The V call is TRBV12-3 or TRBV12-4, the J call TRBJ2-3, with D unclear. The length of the CDR3 is 14 residues. V was trimmed by 3 bases and J by 6 bases, leaving 13 bases between them. CDR3 loop: CASSFWLDGDTQYF. The CDR3 DNA is TGTGCCAGCAGTTTCTGGCTGGATGGGGATACGCAGTATTTT.

The table lists this clonotype with many counts. The rearrangement links TRBV7-9 to TRBJ2-1; 7 bases match TRBD2. The V gene's germline CDR1 is SEHNR and CDR2 FQNEAQ (reference sequence). The CDR3 has 15 amino acids. The ends lost 7 bases at V and 2 bases at J; junction bases unmatched: 8. DNA for the CDR3: TGTGCCAGCAACCTACCGGGACTACCCTACAATGAGCAGTTCTTC. It specifies CASNLPGLPYNEQFF. Using reference TRBV7-9 and TRBJ2-1 for the parts outside the CDR3, the full variable domain is DTGVSQNPRHKITKRGQNVTFRCDPISEHNRLYWYRQTLGQGPEFLTYFQNEAQLEKSRLLSDRFSAERPKGSFSTLEIQRTEQGDSAMYLCASNLPGLPYNEQFFGPGTRLTVL.

This clonotype was found many times. This chain joins TRBV20-1 and TRBJ2-7; 11 nucleotides match TRBD2. This CDR3 spans 14 amino acids. The junction had 4 bases not matched to a gene; V was cut back by 4 bases and J by 2 bases. Germline V gene lookup returns CDR1 DFQATT and CDR2 SNEGSKA (reference sequence). CDR3 in amino acids: CSATIAGGTYEQYF. The CDR3 bases are TGCAGTGCTACTATAGCGGGAGGGACCTACGAGCAGTACTTC.

Ten or more counts support this clonotype. The J gene is TRBJ1-1, the V gene TRBV7-9, with a possible D match to TRBD1 (6 bases). Germline V gene lookup returns CDR1 SEHNR and CDR2 FQNEAQ (reference sequence). This CDR3 has 17 amino acids. V dropped 3 bases and J dropped 0 bases, with 17 bases sitting between them. In DNA, the CDR3 is TGTGCCAGCAGCTTTTCTTCGGGGGGCAGAATGAACACTGAAGCTTTCTTT. Amino acid sequence: CASSFSSGGRMNTEAFF.

The table lists this clonotype with a few counts. The genes are TRBV6-5 and TRBJ2-2; D may be TRBD1 (6 bases). This CDR3 has 17 amino acids. Germline V gives CDR1 MNHEY, CDR2 SVGAGI. Trimming cost V 0 bases and J 1 base, with 12 bases left between them. CDR3 in DNA: TGTGCCAGCAGTTACTCGACCCCGGGACAGAACACCGGGGAGCTGTTTTTT. This codes for CASSYSTPGQNTGELFF.

Many counts were recorded for this clonotype. This chain uses TRBV12-3 or TRBV12-4 with TRBJ2-7; no clear D gene. The V and J ends lost 8 bases and 5 bases respectively, with 10 bases between them. The CDR3 spans 11 residues. The CDR3: CASSQTNEQYF. The CDR3 DNA follows: TGTGCCAGCTCCCAGACGAACGAGCAGTACTTC.

This clonotype showed up many times. V gene TRBV18 combines with J gene TRBJ2-1; D is undetermined. Trimming pared 3 bases from V and 2 bases from J, leaving 5 bases between. Germline CDR1 KGHSH, CDR2 LQKENI. The CDR3 contains 13 residues. This chain's CDR3 is CASSPAPYNEQFF. The CDR3 DNA follows: TGTGCCAGCTCACCCGCCCCCTACAATGAGCAGTTCTTC.

Many counts were recorded for this clonotype. The J gene is TRBJ2-7, the V gene TRBV20-1; tentatively, D is TRBD1 (5 bases). The CDR3 totals 15 residues. Between the trimmed V and J ends, which lost 2 bases and 4 bases, there was a span of 18 bases. Per germline, CDR1 DFQATT and CDR2 SNEGSKA (reference sequence). The CDR3: CSARQGVTPLYEQYF. The DNA for the CDR3 is TGCAGTGCTAGACAAGGGGTTACGCCCTTATACGAGCAGTACTTC.

As to this clonotype: One end of the junction does not line up with germline, which may come from a read error. The J gene is TRBJ2-1, the V gene TRBV13, with TRBD2 identical over 7 bases. Per germline, CDR1 PRHDT and CDR2 FYEKMQ (reference sequence). The CDR3 covers 14 residues. The CDR3 region has the DNA TGTGCCAGCAGCTACCAGCGGGATCTCGATGAGCAGTGCTTC. It translates to CASSYQRDLDEQCF.

The chain is built from TRBV19 and TRBJ2-3; TRBD2 agrees at 7 bases. The trim removed 5 bases at V and 8 bases at J, leaving 10 bases unmatched. Germline CDR1 is LNHDA and CDR2 is SQIVND (reference sequence). CDR3 length equals 14 residues. The CDR3 spells CASSAAGAVGTQYF. In nucleotides, the CDR3 is TGTGCCAGTAGTGCGGCGGGAGCTGTAGGTACGCAGTATTTT.